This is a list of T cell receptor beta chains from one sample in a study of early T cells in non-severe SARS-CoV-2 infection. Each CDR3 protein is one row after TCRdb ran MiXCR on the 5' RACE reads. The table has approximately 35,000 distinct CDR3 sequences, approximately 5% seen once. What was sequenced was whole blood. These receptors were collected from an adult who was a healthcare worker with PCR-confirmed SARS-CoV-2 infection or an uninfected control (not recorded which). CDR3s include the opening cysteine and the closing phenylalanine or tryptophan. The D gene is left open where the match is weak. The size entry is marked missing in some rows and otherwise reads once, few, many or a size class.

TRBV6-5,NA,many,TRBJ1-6,CASSPQGIDSPLHF,TGTGCCAGCAGCCCACAGGGAATCGATTCACCCCTCCACTTT
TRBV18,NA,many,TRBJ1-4,CASSPPGGVTQVEKLFF,TGTGCCAGCTCACCTCCCGGTGGGGTAACACAAGTGGAAAAACTGTTTTTT
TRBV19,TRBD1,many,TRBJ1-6,CASSMGTGSHNNSPLHF,TGTGCCAGTAGTATGGGGACAGGCAGCCACAATAATTCACCCCTCCACTTT
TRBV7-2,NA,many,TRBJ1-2,CASSLVPTARYGYTF,TGTGCCAGCAGCTTAGTTCCCACAGCTCGCTATGGCTACACCTTC
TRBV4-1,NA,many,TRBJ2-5,CASSQDRGAGQETQYF,TGCGCCAGCAGCCAAGATAGAGGAGCGGGCCAAGAGACCCAGTACTTC
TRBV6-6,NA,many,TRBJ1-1,CASSYDSPGRNTEAFF,TGTGCCAGCAGTTACGATTCCCCGGGCCGGAACACTGAAGCTTTCTTT
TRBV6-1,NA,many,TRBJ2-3,CASGRTADTDTQYF,TGTGCCAGCGGGAGGACAGCCGACACAGATACGCAGTATTTT
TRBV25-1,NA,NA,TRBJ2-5,CASSAGQGQPKETQYF,TGTGCCAGCAGTGCGGGGCAGGGACAACCCAAAGAGACCCAGTACTTC
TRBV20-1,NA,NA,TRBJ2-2,CSARETQAGELFF,TGCAGTGCTAGAGAAACACAGGCCGGGGAGCTGTTTTTT
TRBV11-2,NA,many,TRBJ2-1,CAGCRPGPGAYNEQFF,TGTGCCGGTTGTCGACCAGGACCGGGGGCATACAATGAGCAGTTCTTC
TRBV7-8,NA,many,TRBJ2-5,CASSPLRGETQYF,TGTGCCAGCAGCCCCTTGAGGGGAGAGACCCAGTACTTC
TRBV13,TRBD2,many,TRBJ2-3,CASSSGGARDTQYF,TGTGCCAGCAGCTCCGGGGGGGCAAGAGATACGCAGTATTTT
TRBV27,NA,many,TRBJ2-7,CASGNFLGQYF,TGTGCCAGCGGGAACTTCTTGGGGCAGTACTTC
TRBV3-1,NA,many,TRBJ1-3,CASSPLRAGNTIYF,TGTGCCAGCAGCCCCCTCAGGGCTGGAAACACCATATATTTT
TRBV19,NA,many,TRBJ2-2,CASSSLGNTGELFF,TGTGCCAGTAGCTCTCTGGGGAACACCGGGGAGCTGTTTTTT
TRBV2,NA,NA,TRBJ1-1,CARPGGWDIMNTEAFF,TGTGCCAGGCCCGGGGGATGGGACATCATGAACACTGAAGCTTTCTTT
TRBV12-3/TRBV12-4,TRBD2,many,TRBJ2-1,CASTPGGAYNEQFF,TGTGCCAGCACCCCGGGGGGGGCCTACAATGAGCAGTTCTTC
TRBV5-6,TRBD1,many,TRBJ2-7,CASSFPGQGSDEQYF,TGTGCCAGCAGCTTTCCGGGACAGGGGAGCGACGAGCAGTACTTC
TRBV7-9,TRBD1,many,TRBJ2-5,CASNHLGDSQETQYF,TGTGCCAGCAACCATCTTGGGGACAGCCAAGAGACCCAGTACTTC
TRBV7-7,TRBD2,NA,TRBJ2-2,CASSDASGVGELFF,TGTGCCAGCAGCGACGCTAGCGGGGTCGGGGAGCTGTTTTTT
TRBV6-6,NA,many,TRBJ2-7,CATQHGGTYEQYF,TGTGCCACGCAACACGGCGGTACCTACGAGCAGTACTTC
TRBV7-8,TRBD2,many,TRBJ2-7,CASSAASGAPYEQYF,TGTGCCAGCAGCGCCGCTAGCGGGGCCCCGTACGAGCAGTACTTC
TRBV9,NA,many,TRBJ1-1,CASSAEMNTEAFF,TGTGCCAGCAGCGCCGAGATGAACACTGAAGCTTTCTTT
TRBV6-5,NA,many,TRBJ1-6,CASSYGSSYNSPLHF,TGTGCCAGCAGTTACGGGAGCTCCTATAATTCACCCCTCCACTTT
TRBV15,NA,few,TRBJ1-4,CATSRDLPEKLFF,TGTGCCACCAGCAGAGATTTGCCTGAAAAACTGTTTTTT
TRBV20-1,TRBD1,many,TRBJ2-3,CSARDDGRGTDTQYF,TGCAGTGCTAGAGATGACGGCAGGGGGACAGATACGCAGTATTTT
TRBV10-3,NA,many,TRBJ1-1,CAISESTGGGSTEAFF,TGTGCCATCAGTGAGTCGACGGGCGGAGGGAGCACTGAAGCTTTCTTT
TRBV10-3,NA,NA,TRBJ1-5,CAISATEGVQPQHF,TGTGCCATCAGTGCTACTGAGGGGGTGCAGCCCCAGCATTTT
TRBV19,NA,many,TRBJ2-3,CASTDRFTDTQYF,TGTGCCAGTACGGACAGATTCACAGATACGCAGTATTTT
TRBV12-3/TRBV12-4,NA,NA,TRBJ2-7,CASSLRAYEQYF,TGTGCCAGCAGTTTAAGGGCGTACGAGCAGTACTTC
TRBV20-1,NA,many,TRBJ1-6,CSARGLVDQSRNSPLHF,TGCAGTGCTAGAGGTTTGGTCGACCAATCGAGGAATTCACCCCTCCACTTT
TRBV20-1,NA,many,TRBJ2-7,CSFYSYEQYF,TGCAGTTTTTACTCCTACGAGCAGTACTTC
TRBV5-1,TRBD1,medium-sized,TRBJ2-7,CASSPGQGPNEQYF,TGCGCCAGCAGCCCGGGACAGGGTCCGAACGAGCAGTACTTC
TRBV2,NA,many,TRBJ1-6,CASSESPRVDNSPLHF,TGTGCCAGCAGTGAATCCCCCAGGGTCGATAATTCACCCCTCCACTTT
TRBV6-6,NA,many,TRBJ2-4,CASNQGLAKNIQYF,TGTGCCAGCAATCAGGGTCTAGCCAAAAACATTCAGTACTTC
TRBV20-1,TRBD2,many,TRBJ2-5,CSANSGGTSGTQYF,TGCAGTGCTAATAGCGGGGGGACGAGTGGGACCCAGTACTTC
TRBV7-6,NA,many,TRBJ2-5,CASSFGVGEETQYF,TGTGCCAGCAGCTTCGGGGTAGGGGAGGAGACCCAGTACTTC
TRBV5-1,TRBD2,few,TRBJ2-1,CASAQSPLAGGVNEQFF,TGCGCCAGCGCCCAATCACCTCTAGCGGGGGGGGTAAATGAGCAGTTCTTC
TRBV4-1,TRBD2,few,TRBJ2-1,CASSQGRGGADEQFF,TGCGCCAGCAGCCAAGGGCGCGGGGGGGCCGATGAGCAGTTCTTC
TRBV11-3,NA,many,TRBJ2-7,CASSFHRDGEQYF,TGTGCCAGCAGCTTCCACAGGGACGGGGAGCAGTACTTC
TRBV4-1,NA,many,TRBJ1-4,CASSHFGPSGEKLFF,TGCGCCAGCAGCCACTTCGGGCCCTCGGGCGAAAAACTGTTTTTT
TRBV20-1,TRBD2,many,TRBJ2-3,CSAPGGPNTDTQYF,TGCAGTGCTCCGGGGGGGCCGAACACAGATACGCAGTATTTT
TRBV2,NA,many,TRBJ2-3,CASSESWSTDTQYF,TGTGCCAGCAGTGAAAGTTGGTCCACAGATACGCAGTATTTT
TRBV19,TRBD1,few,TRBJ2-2,CASSTPRDRIFTGELFF,TGTGCCAGTAGTACCCCCCGGGACAGAATTTTCACCGGGGAGCTGTTTTTT
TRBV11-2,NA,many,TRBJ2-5,CASSLEGGQQETQYF,TGTGCCAGCAGCTTAGAAGGGGGGCAGCAAGAGACCCAGTACTTC
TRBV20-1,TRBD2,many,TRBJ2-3,CSATKRGGNTDTQYF,TGCAGTGCTACCAAGCGGGGGGGGAACACAGATACGCAGTATTTT
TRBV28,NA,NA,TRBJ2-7,CASSQEFYEQYF,TGTGCCAGCAGTCAGGAATTTTACGAGCAGTACTTC
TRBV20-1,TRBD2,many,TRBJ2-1,CSARRGSSYNEQFF,TGCAGTGCCCGTCGCGGGAGCTCCTACAATGAGCAGTTCTTC